This T cell receptor beta chain originates from a study of blood T cell repertoires in COVID-19. The method was immunoSEQ multiplex PCR; TCRdb's version includes in-frame clones alone and lacks a portion of them. This sample has 55,000 to 65,000 clones, with about nine tenths found just once. Germline values: CDR1 SGHTA, CDR2 FQGTGA. CDR3 length: 15 amino acids. V lost 5 bases, J lost 2 bases, and 5 bases stayed unmatched. The source material was peripheral blood. The J gene is TRBJ2-3, the V gene TRBV7-3, with 9 positions matching TRBD2. The origin of this receptor is a human donor in a cohort sampled during active COVID-19. This CDR3 reads CASSRGLAYTDTQYF. CDR3 DNA sequence: TGTGCCAGCAGCCGTGGACTAGCGTACACAGATACGCAGTATTTT. Full variable domain (rest looked up from reference TRBV7-3 and TRBJ2-3): GAGVSQTPSNKVTEKGKYVELRCDPISGHTALYWYRQSLGQGPEFLIYFQGTGAADDSGLPNDRFFAVRPEGSVSTLKIQRTERGDSAVYLCASSRGLAYTDTQYFGPGTRLTVL.